The text below deals with one TCR beta chain. One end of the junction fails to match germline, which may point to a read error. These data belong to a study of blood T cell repertoires in COVID-19. Study summary: PBMCs, B-cell-depleted T cells, or T cells were the source of the cDNA or gDNA that made up the material.

In the original analysis: Counts of nucleated cells, estimated from reference gene primer amplification, were obtained. The data were produced by immunoSEQ multiplex PCR, yet TCRdb's version contains in-frame clones alone and is incomplete. The DNA was the basis for D and trimming; V, J and clone size are from that table. Of 100,000 to 150,000 clones in the sample, 60% to 80% were seen once. Germline CDR1 reads SNHLY; CDR2 reads FYNNEI. The CDR3 covers 19 residues. The sequenced sample consisted of peripheral blood. This receptor was taken from a woman in her 70s with acute or convalescent COVID-19. The chain carries TRBV2 and TRBJ2-7, with 12 bases lining up with TRBD2. The CDR3 region is CASREGVGLTSGGSYEQYF. In nucleotides, the CDR3 is TGTGCCAGCAGGGAAGGGGTGGGGCTGACTAGCGGGGGATCCTACGAGCAGTACTTC.